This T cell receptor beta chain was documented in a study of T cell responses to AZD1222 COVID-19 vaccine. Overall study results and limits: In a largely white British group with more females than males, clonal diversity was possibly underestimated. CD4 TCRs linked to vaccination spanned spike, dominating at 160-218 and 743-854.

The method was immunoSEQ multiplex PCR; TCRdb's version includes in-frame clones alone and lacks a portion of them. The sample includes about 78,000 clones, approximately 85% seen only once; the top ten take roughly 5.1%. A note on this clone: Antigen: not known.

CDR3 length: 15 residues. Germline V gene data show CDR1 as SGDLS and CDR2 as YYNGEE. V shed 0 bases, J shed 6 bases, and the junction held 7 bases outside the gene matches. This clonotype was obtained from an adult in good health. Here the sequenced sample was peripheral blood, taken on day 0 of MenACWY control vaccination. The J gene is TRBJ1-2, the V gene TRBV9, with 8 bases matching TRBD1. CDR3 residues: CASSVGSGQAHGYTF. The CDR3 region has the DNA TGTGCCAGCAGCGTAGGATCGGGACAGGCCCATGGCTACACCTTC.